What follows describes a single T cell receptor beta chain. Germline V gene lookup returns CDR1 ENHRY and CDR2 SYGVKD. V lost 3 bases, J lost 4 bases, and 8 bases stayed unmatched. The CDR3 consists of 17 residues. This record comes from a study of blood T cell repertoires in COVID-19. Using immunoSEQ multiplex PCR, the repertoire was profiled, and TCRdb retains in-frame clones only, with some absent. The data hold tens of thousands of clones, with around 83% observed a single time. This sequence was found in a woman aged 55-70 years with acute or convalescent COVID-19. The chain links TRBV10-3 to TRBJ2-2, with 10 nucleotides matching TRBD1. What was sequenced was peripheral blood. CDR3 sequence: CAISDTGTGVVTGELFF. The CDR3 region has the DNA TGTGCCATCAGTGATACCGGGACAGGGGTGGTCACCGGGGAGCTGTTTTTT.